The T cell receptor beta chain under discussion was sequenced for a study of Ad26.COV2.S vaccination and SARS-CoV-2 variants. Worth noting for this clone: Its matching antigen is unknown.

The data were produced by immunoSEQ multiplex PCR, yet TCRdb's version contains in-frame clones alone and is incomplete. The table lists over 100,000 clones, roughly 75% of them singletons. Trimming removed 5 bases from V and 0 bases from J, with 13 bases in between. In germline, CDR1 is SGDLS, CDR2 YYNGEE. This CDR3 contains 15 residues. Whole-study results and caveats: Greater spike-specific TCR breadth was seen in vaccine recipients than in placebo recipients. The TCR-based breadth and depth measures might underestimate overall T cell responses. Post-vaccination spike-specific CD8+ and CD4+ T cell responses reportedly had substantial breadth.

This TCR came from a human donor who had recovered from COVID-19. The material sequenced was peripheral blood, taken after recovery from COVID-19. The chain joins TRBV9 to TRBJ2-3; a possible D gene is TRBD2 (5 bases). The CDR3 loop is CASSDGLVSTDTQYF. The CDR3, as DNA: TGTGCCAGCAGTGACGGACTGGTTAGCACAGATACGCAGTATTTT. Drawing the rest from reference TRBV9 and TRBJ2-3, the complete variable domain is DSGVTQTPKHLITATGQRVTLRCSPRSGDLSVYWYQQSLDQGLQFLIQYYNGEERAKGNILERFSAQQFPDLHSELNLSSLELGDSALYFCASSDGLVSTDTQYFGPGTRLTVL.